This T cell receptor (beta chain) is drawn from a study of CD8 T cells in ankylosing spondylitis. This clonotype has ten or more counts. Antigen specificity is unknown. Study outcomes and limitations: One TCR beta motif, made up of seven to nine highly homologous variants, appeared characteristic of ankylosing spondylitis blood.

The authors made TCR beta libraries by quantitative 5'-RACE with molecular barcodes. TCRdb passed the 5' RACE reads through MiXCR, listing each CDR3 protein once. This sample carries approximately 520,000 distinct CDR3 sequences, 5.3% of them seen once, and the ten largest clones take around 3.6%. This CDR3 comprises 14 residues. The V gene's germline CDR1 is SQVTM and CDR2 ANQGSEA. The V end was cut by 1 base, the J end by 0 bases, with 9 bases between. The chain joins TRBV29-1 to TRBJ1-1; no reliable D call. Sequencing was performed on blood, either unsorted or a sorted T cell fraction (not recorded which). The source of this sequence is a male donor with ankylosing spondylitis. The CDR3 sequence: CSVEVGNMNTEAFF. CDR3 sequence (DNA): TGCAGCGTTGAAGTAGGGAACATGAACACTGAAGCTTTCTTT.